The T cell receptor beta chain under discussion was sequenced for a study of blood T cell repertoires in COVID-19. Turning to the study itself: The United States, Italy and Spain supplied acute and convalescent COVID-19 samples. Sources were T cells, B-cell-depleted T cells, or PBMCs; the material itself was cDNA or gDNA.

This clone was observed a handful of times. Looked up from germline, CDR1 is GTSNPN and CDR2 is SVGIG (reference sequence). V dropped 8 bases and J dropped 5 bases, with 9 bases sitting between them. The CDR3 spans 10 residues. How the authors handled the data: From reference gene primer amplification, estimates of nucleated cell counts were derived. Method: immunoSEQ multiplex PCR; TCRdb's copy keeps in-frame clones and lacks some. V and J calls and clone size come straight from that table; D and trimming were deduced from the DNA. The data contain more than 200,000 clones, 83% of them seen just once; the ten biggest clones take up around 2.6%.

V gene TRBV30 combines with J gene TRBJ1-1; unclear D gene. This clonotype was sampled from a woman aged 70 to 79 with active or convalescent COVID-19. The sequenced sample consisted of peripheral blood. Here the CDR3 DNA reads TGTGCCGCGAGATGGACTGAAGCTTTCTTT. Translating gives CAARWTEAFF.